This entry lists 30 T cell receptor beta chains sequenced from one sample in a study of T cell responses to AZD1222 COVID-19 vaccine. Using immunoSEQ multiplex PCR, the repertoire was profiled, and TCRdb retains in-frame clones only, with some absent. The repertoire holds roughly 93,000 clones, with approximately 89% as singletons. Here the sequenced sample was peripheral blood, taken 28 days after the second AZD1222 dose. These receptors originate from an adult who received the AZD1222 COVID-19 vaccine.

This chain links TRBV15 with TRBJ2-7; D is ambiguous. Per germline, CDR1 LNHNV and CDR2 YYDKDF (reference sequence). V was clipped by 5 bases and J by 2 bases, with 16 bases between them. CDR3 size: 15 residues. The chain's CDR3 is CATSSQPDRAYEQYF. The CDR3 nucleotides are TGTGCCACCAGCTCACAACCGGACCGAGCCTACGAGCAGTACTTC. Looking up the rest from reference TRBV15 and TRBJ2-7 gives the full variable domain: DAMVIQNPRYQVTQFGKPVTLSCSQTLNHNVMYWYQQKSSQAPKLLFHYYDKDFNNEADTPDNFQSRRPNTSFCFLDIRSPGLGDTAMYLCATSSQPDRAYEQYFGPGTRLTVT.

This chain uses TRBV10-3 with TRBJ2-7, with TRBD1 matching over 9 bases. The CDR3 runs to 16 residues. V was clipped by 5 bases and J by 7 bases; unmatched bases: 15. The germline gives CDR1 ENHRY, CDR2 SYGVKD. The CDR3 DNA reads as TGTGCCATCAGTCCGGGACAGGGACGCCCGCCCCAAGAGCAGTACGTC. Translating it yields CAISPGQGRPPQEQYV.

In this sample, this clone turned up a few times. The genes are TRBV14 and TRBJ1-4; 9 bases agree with TRBD1. There are 18 residues in the CDR3. Germline trimming cut 1 base from V and 7 bases from J; bases unmatched to any gene: 13. In germline, CDR1 is SGHDN, CDR2 FVKESK. The CDR3 DNA sequence: TGTGCCAGCAGCCAAGTAACTCTAGAACAGGGGGCAGGTGAAAAACTGTTTTTT. It codes for CASSQVTLEQGAGEKLFF.

This rearrangement joins TRBV6-1 to TRBJ1-2; TRBD1 agrees at 7 bases. J was trimmed by 0 bases and V by 4 bases; bases with no gene match: 11. Germline V gives CDR1 MNHNS, CDR2 SASEGT. CDR3 length: 17 residues. As DNA, the CDR3 is TGTGCCAGCAGTGCACAGCCGGGACAGTGGTCTAACTATGGCTACACCTTC. This translates into CASSAQPGQWSNYGYTF.

The chain couples TRBV7-8 to TRBJ1-5, with 7 positions matching TRBD1. J lost 0 bases, V lost 5 bases, and 4 bases had no gene match. The CDR3 totals 15 residues. CDR1 is SGHVS and CDR2 is FQNEAQ in the germline V gene. The CDR3 spells CASSLDRNSNQPQHF. The CDR3 DNA sequence: TGTGCCAGCAGCCTGGACAGGAATAGCAATCAGCCCCAGCATTTT.

The rearrangement joins TRBV5-1 to TRBJ1-1; D gene ambiguous. V lost 2 bases to trimming and J lost 1 base, with 9 bases between them. CDR1 is SGHRS and CDR2 is YFSETQ in the germline V gene. The CDR3 sequence is 14 residues long. CDR3 residues: CASSFGNGNTEAFF. The DNA of the CDR3 is TGCGCCAGCAGCTTCGGAAACGGGAACACTGAAGCTTTCTTT.

The chain recombines TRBV4-3 with TRBJ2-7; 9 bases are a match to TRBD1. The V segment lost 0 bases and the J segment 3 bases; nucleotides outside the gene matches: 3. The germline CDR1 and CDR2 sequences are LGHNA and YSLEER. The CDR3 loop spans 15 amino acids. The CDR3 reads CASSQEGTGLYEQYF. In DNA form, the CDR3 reads TGCGCCAGCAGCCAAGAAGGGACAGGGCTCTACGAGCAGTACTTC.

CDR3 sequence reads: CASSPLQILNTEAFF. The CDR3 nucleotides are TGTGCCAGTAGTCCCCTACAGATCTTAAACACTGAAGCTTTCTTT. The V and J genes are TRBV19 and TRBJ1-1; no clear D. CDR1 and CDR2 (germline): LNHDA, SQIVND (reference sequence). Deletions cut 5 bases from V and 2 bases from J, with 15 bases between. This CDR3 is 15 amino acids long.

V usage is TRBV4-3 and J usage is TRBJ1-1; 8 bases align to TRBD1. Germline V gives CDR1 LGHNA, CDR2 YSLEER. This CDR3 has 17 residues. The trim removed 0 bases at V and 3 bases at J, leaving 9 bases unmatched. The CDR3 DNA reads as TGCGCCAGCAGCCAAGAGAAAAGGACAGGGAGGCACACTGAAGCTTTCTTT. Translation: CASSQEKRTGRHTEAFF.

This rearrangement joins TRBV20-1 to TRBJ2-5, with D unresolved. There are 15 residues in the CDR3. V lost 3 bases to trimming and J lost 7 bases, with 21 bases between them. In germline, CDR1 is DFQATT, CDR2 SNEGSKA (reference sequence). CDR3 residues: CSASSGAVWIGTQYF. The CDR3 bases are TGCAGTGCTAGTTCGGGTGCGGTCTGGATAGGGACCCAGTACTTC.

The chain carries TRBV9 and TRBJ2-7, with a possible D match to TRBD1 (5 bases). CDR1 and CDR2 from the germline V gene are SGDLS and YYNGEE. Trimming pared 0 bases from V and 0 bases from J, leaving 10 bases between. There are 15 residues in the CDR3. The CDR3 DNA follows: TGTGCCAGCAGCGTAGGGGGCCACATCTCCTACGAGCAGTACTTC. Residues: CASSVGGHISYEQYF. The full variable domain, in which reference TRBV9 and TRBJ2-7 provide the parts outside the CDR3, is DSGVTQTPKHLITATGQRVTLRCSPRSGDLSVYWYQQSLDQGLQFLIQYYNGEERAKGNILERFSAQQFPDLHSELNLSSLELGDSALYFCASSVGGHISYEQYFGPGTRLTVT.

The rearrangement joins TRBV7-2 to TRBJ1-4, with unresolved D. The germline gives CDR1 SGHTA, CDR2 FQGNSA. V was pared by 5 bases and J by 5 bases, with 12 bases between. The CDR3 runs to 14 residues. The CDR3, as DNA: TGTGCCAGCAGCGTCAGGATTAACAATGAAAAACTGTTTTTT. It codes for CASSVRINNEKLFF.

The rearrangement links TRBV9 to TRBJ1-6; no clear D. The ends were cut back, 0 bases at V and 9 bases at J, with 4 bases in the middle. Germline values: CDR1 SGDLS, CDR2 YYNGEE. The CDR3 is 12 amino acids. The DNA of the CDR3 is TGTGCCAGCAGCGTAGATACTTCACCCCTCCACTTT. Its translation: CASSVDTSPLHF.

V is TRBV6-5 and J is TRBJ2-5, with D hard to call. V was shortened by 6 bases and J by 5 bases, with 4 bases between the two germline ends. CDR1 is MNHEY and CDR2 is SVGAGI in the germline V gene. CDR3 length: 10 residues. This chain's CDR3 is CASRDETQYF. The CDR3 region has the DNA TGTGCCAGCAGGGACGAGACCCAGTACTTC.

The chain employs TRBV11-2 and TRBJ2-7; D gene uncertain. The CDR3 loop spans 14 amino acids. Germline V CDR1 and CDR2: SGHAT, FQNNGV. V lost 5 bases to trimming and J lost 2 bases, with 13 bases between them. As DNA, the CDR3 is TGTGCCAGCAGCCAGTCTGACACCGCCTACGAGCAGTACGTC. Residues: CASSQSDTAYEQYV.

This clone was counted between two and nine times. This chain joins TRBV7-8 and TRBJ1-2; D is possibly TRBD1 (6 bases). Trimming removed 5 bases from V and 0 bases from J, with 13 bases in between. The CDR3 consists of 15 residues. CDR1 is SGHVS and CDR2 is FQNEAQ in the germline V gene. CDR3 nucleotides: TGTGCCAGCAGCGACAGGAGAACCACTAACTATGGCTACACCTTC. It encodes CASSDRRTTNYGYTF.

The chain couples TRBV12-3 or TRBV12-4 to TRBJ2-7; TRBD1 matches at 7 bases. This CDR3 is built from 13 residues. The J segment lost 10 bases and the V segment lost 2 bases, leaving 8 bases of the junction unmatched. The CDR3 DNA reads as TGTGCCAGCAGTTTATCGGGACAGCCTTTACAGTACTTC. Amino acid sequence: CASSLSGQPLQYF.

The V call is TRBV29-1, the J call TRBJ2-6; D unclear. This CDR3 has 14 residues. The V gene lost 2 bases and the J gene lost 3 bases, with 8 bases spanning the gap. Per germline, CDR1 SQVTM and CDR2 ANQGSEA. CDR3 loop: CSVELEFGANVLTF. The CDR3 region has the DNA TGCAGCGTTGAACTAGAGTTTGGGGCCAACGTCCTGACTTTC.

The genes are TRBV5-6 and TRBJ1-2; 9 positions match TRBD1. V lost 4 bases to trimming and J lost 6 bases; unmatched junction nucleotides: 10. This CDR3 is 15 amino acids long. Per germline, CDR1 SGHDT and CDR2 YYEEEE. CDR3 region: CASSPVRQGENGYTF. As DNA, the CDR3 is TGTGCCAGCAGCCCAGTCCGACAGGGGGAAAATGGCTACACCTTC. The full variable domain, its missing parts supplied by reference TRBV5-6 and TRBJ1-2, is DAGVTQSPTHLIKTRGQQVTLRCSPKSGHDTVSWYQQALGQGPQFIFQYYEEEERQRGNFPDRFSGHQFPNYSSELNVNALLLGDSALYLCASSPVRQGENGYTFGSGTRLTVV.

This clone has only one observation. The chain employs TRBV7-3 and TRBJ2-5; tentatively, D is TRBD2 (6 bases). V gave up 2 bases and J gave up 6 bases, with 16 bases separating them. Germline CDR1 SGHTA, CDR2 FQGTGA. The CDR3 is 15 residues long. The CDR3 loop is CASSLLGGVLQTQYF. The CDR3 coding sequence is TGTGCCAGCAGCTTACTGGGGGGTGTACTACAGACCCAGTACTTC.

The V and J genes are TRBV11-2 and TRBJ2-2; a possible D gene is TRBD2 (5 bases). Trimming took 4 bases from V and 3 from J, leaving 9 bases between them. Germline CDR1 and CDR2: SGHAT and FQNNGV. This CDR3 is 14 amino acids long. The CDR3 bases are TGTGCCAGCAGCTCCGGGGTGCACACCGGGGAGCTGTTTTTT. Protein sequence: CASSSGVHTGELFF.

This clone turned up a few times. The chain links TRBV7-3 to TRBJ1-1; 9 nucleotides line up with TRBD1. CDR1 and CDR2 (germline): SGHTA, FQGTGA. The J segment lost 3 bases and the V segment lost 1 base, leaving 15 bases of the junction unmatched. CDR3 length: 19 amino acids. In nucleotides, the CDR3 is TGTGCCAGCAGCTTAAATCTGGCGGACAGGGGATCATTTTACACTGAAGCTTTCTTT. Its translation is CASSLNLADRGSFYTEAFF.

V usage is TRBV6-6 and J usage is TRBJ1-5, with 9 bases that match TRBD1. The trim removed 5 bases at V and 0 bases at J, leaving 8 bases unmatched. The CDR3 loop spans 17 amino acids. The germline CDR1 and CDR2 sequences are MNHNY and SVGAGI (reference sequence). The CDR3 DNA reads TGTGCCAGCAGTCTCTCGGGACAGGGATCTAGCAATCAGCCCCAGCATTTT. It translates to CASSLSGQGSSNQPQHF.

In DNA, the CDR3 is TGTGCCAGCAGCTTTCTAGCGGGGGAGGTCACAGATACGCAGTATTTT. Its protein product is CASSFLAGEVTDTQYF. V gene TRBV7-2 combines with J gene TRBJ2-3, with TRBD2 matching 10 bases. This CDR3 comprises 16 residues. V lost 3 bases, J lost 2 bases, and 5 bases stayed unmatched. Germline values: CDR1 SGHTA, CDR2 FQGNSA.

This chain joins TRBV2 and TRBJ1-2; D uncertain. The V gene's germline CDR1 is SNHLY and CDR2 FYNNEI. CDR3 length: 15 amino acids. Trimming left V 4 bases short and J 0 bases short, with 12 bases between. Here the CDR3 reads CASSARGVPNYGYTF. CDR3 nucleotides: TGTGCCAGCAGTGCCCGTGGTGTCCCTAACTATGGCTACACCTTC.

The rearrangement uses TRBV19 and TRBJ2-7; a weak D match, TRBD1 (6 bases). Germline CDR1 LNHDA, CDR2 SQIVND (reference sequence). V lost 5 bases and J 6 bases, leaving 17 bases between the germline ends. The CDR3 runs to 14 residues. CDR3 nucleotide sequence: TGTGCCAGTAGTCCAAACAGGGAGTCTTTCGAGCAGTACGTC. Translating gives CASSPNRESFEQYV.

The chain couples TRBV4-1 to TRBJ2-1; D gene unclear. This CDR3 has 13 residues. Germline V gene sequence: CDR1 MGHRA, CDR2 YSYEKL. Deletions cut 1 base from V and 4 bases from J, with 5 bases between. The CDR3 protein is CASSQGAYNEQFF. The CDR3 DNA reads TGCGCCAGCAGCCAAGGCGCTTACAATGAGCAGTTCTTC.

This clone was counted between two and nine times. This chain's CDR3 is CASSSPQGGGETQYF. CDR3 DNA sequence: TGTGCCAGCAGTTCGCCCCAGGGGGGTGGAGAGACCCAGTACTTC. This rearrangement joins TRBV27 to TRBJ2-5; D might be TRBD1 (7 bases). The CDR3 is 15 residues long. V lost 4 bases, J lost 4 bases, and 16 bases lay in between. Per germline, CDR1 MNHEY and CDR2 SMNVEV (reference sequence).

This clone appeared a single time. The V call is TRBV18, the J call TRBJ1-2, with D possibly being TRBD1 (5 bases). The CDR3 covers 13 residues. The V end lost 3 bases, the J end lost 8 bases, and 13 bases lay between the germline ends. Germline assignment: CDR1 KGHSH and CDR2 LQKENI. CDR3 sequence: CASSPVGGSGYTF. CDR3 in DNA: TGTGCCAGCTCACCGGTCGGGGGGTCAGGCTACACCTTC.

The J gene is TRBJ1-2, the V gene TRBV30, with TRBD1 matching over 8 bases. With 1 base clipped from V and 1 base from J, the junction kept 8 bases outside the gene matches. The germline gives CDR1 GTSNPN, CDR2 SVGIG (reference sequence). This CDR3 has 16 amino acids. The DNA of the CDR3 is TGTGCCTGGAGTGCAACCGGGACAGGTCTTAACTATGGCTACACCTTC. Amino acids: CAWSATGTGLNYGYTF.